A selection of T cell receptor beta chains follows, all from one sample in a study of cytomegalovirus exposure and HLA in healthy donors. The assay was immunoSEQ multiplex PCR, and TCRdb's table has in-frame clones only and misses some. The sample comprises some 130,000 clones, about two thirds of which are singletons, and over 2% rests with the top ten. The material sequenced was PBMCs. These receptors all come from an older woman in good health and CMV-seropositive. CDR3s leave out the opening cysteine and the closing phenylalanine or tryptophan.

>TRBV19
ASSITVNYEQY
>TRBV7-7
ASSFYGGAGETQY
>TRBV27
ASSPWGGYGYT
>TRBV2
ASTKTGTNTEAF
>TRBV4-2
ASSSVGGREQY
>TRBV6-5
ASSYGVTREQY
>TRBV6-5
ASSYSWGEYGYT
>TRBV29-1
SVDEGQGNYGYT
>TRBV6-5
ASSYSQGASYEQY
>TRBV13
ASSLGQSTEAF
>TRBV19
ASGGWPQH
>TRBV29-1
SVELGSGYT
>TRBV6-1
ASSQSSSNYGYT
>TRBV7-3
ASSPQQGANYGYT
>TRBV19
ASSIGGWAEQY
>TRBV15
ATSRGRQNYGYT
>TRBV19
ASSPAGRAGYT
>TRBV14
ASSQGDRGLGNTIY
>TRBV7-9
ASSQDTGFVF
>TRBV10-3
AISDGQGGVESEKLF
>TRBV5-1
ASSLEARAYGYT
>TRBV29-1
SVAARGNNEKLF
>TRBV2
ASSPDRDFEAF
>TRBV5-1
ASSFGTADQPQH
>TRBV7-3
ASSLQGSGTEAF
>TRBV5-4
ASTQQGALHEQY
>TRBV25-1
ASTDGQGNQETQY
>TRBV6-5
ASSISTGEQF
>TRBV6-5
ASSYSGRGALELF
>TRBV6-5
ASTPQGAKNIQY
>TRBV6-5
ASSYFGQGDRNGYT
>TRBV6-1
ASSGTGGGQPQH
>TRBV5-1
ASSPYTGQGARGYT
>TRBV29-1
SVEAPTARGYGYT
>TRBV6-5
ASSRGGGYNEQF
>TRBV19
ASRPQGQRNTEAF
>TRBV6-1
ASVWDTGSYT
>TRBV6-5
ASIAFWDRGHGYT
>TRBV11-1
ASSYDWNQETQY
>TRBV7-9
ASSSDLGTEGKKLF
>TRBV19
ASAGQGAQPQH
>TRBV21-1
ASSPSGNSHLYYNSPLH
>TRBV7-9
ASSFRQGSNEKLF
>TRBV4-1
ASSPRSTSGTINYGYT
>TRBV6-5
ASSYSGRYEQY
>TRBV7-9
ASRHGDRLEKLF
>TRBV7-8
ASSRLAGGLDNEQF
>TRBV7-7
ASSAYGADTQY
>TRBV7-8
ASGDRPSGNTIY
>TRBV7-9
ASSSGRTGTYEQY
>TRBV25-1
ASSEYGVTNQPQH
>TRBV5-8
ASSLVGQGVDGYT
>TRBV5-1
ASSIGTGGQNQPQH
>TRBV18
ASSPSGRTGTLTGELF
>TRBV7-2
ASSLRGAGNNSPLH
>TRBV9
ASSVGTGPYNEQF
>TRBV28
ASSGGQFSGSYNSPLH
>TRBV28
ASSFLQGFGGAF